This TCR beta chain was documented in a study of human T cells and chemical hapten exposure. From germline, CDR1 is SEHNR and CDR2 FQNEAQ (reference sequence). This CDR3 has 11 residues. V shed 4 bases and J shed 2 bases, with 2 bases lying between them. Time point reported: patch test 3, about 24 weeks after DPC sensitization. Treatment reported: therapeutic diphenylcyclopropenone sensitization with weekly scalp DPC. It was unfractionated whole blood from which total RNA was extracted. The library labeled individual cDNA molecules by adding unique molecular identifiers to them. How the authors handled the data: Between about 20,000 and 750,000 TCRs appeared in each sample, and the median stood at roughly 100,000. TCRdb re-called the RACE reads through MiXCR, storing one row per CDR3 protein. TCRdb, rather than the study authors, made the V and J calls. This repertoire shows about 120,000 distinct CDR3 sequences, about 11% found once; its top ten account for over 2%.

Many counts were recorded for this clonotype. Its antigen is undetermined. The study's findings and limits: Expanded TCR counts at PT1 were positively correlated with the patch test score.

This clonotype originated in a woman aged 50 to 65 with alopecia areata. Some clones in this sample may be carry-over from other donors' samples. The sample was whole blood, taken in connection with sensitization to the hapten diphenylcyclopropenone (DPC). The chain employs TRBV7-9 and TRBJ2-5, with D uncertain. The CDR3 DNA reads as TGTGCCAGCAGCTCTCAAGAGACCCAGTACTTC. Amino acids: CASSSQETQYF.